What follows are 21 T cell receptor beta chains derived from one specimen sequenced in a study of blood T cell repertoires in COVID-19. TCRdb's table, derived via immunoSEQ multiplex PCR, lists solely in-frame clones and lacks some. This table has 400,000 or so clones, roughly 89% appearing once. Specimen: peripheral blood. These TCRs come from a man aged 18 to 29 with COVID-19, enrolled during active disease.

The chain combines TRBV9 with TRBJ1-1, with D uncertain. V dropped 4 bases and J dropped 6 bases, with 13 bases sitting between them. Germline assignment: CDR1 SGDLS and CDR2 YYNGEE. This CDR3 has 13 residues. The CDR3 bases are TGTGCCAGCAGCTCAACTATCGGGGCTGAAGCTTTCTTT. This codes for CASSSTIGAEAFF. Together with reference TRBV9 and TRBJ1-1, the CDR3 gives the full variable domain: DSGVTQTPKHLITATGQRVTLRCSPRSGDLSVYWYQQSLDQGLQFLIQYYNGEERAKGNILERFSAQQFPDLHSELNLSSLELGDSALYFCASSSTIGAEAFFGQGTRLTVV.

CDR3 nucleotide sequence: TGTGCCAGCAGCCTTTTGGGGACAGTTAATTCACCCCTCCACTTT. This codes for CASSLLGTVNSPLHF. The chain recombines TRBV3-1 (or the pseudogene TRBV3-2) with TRBJ1-6, with 7 positions matching TRBD1. CDR1 is LGHDT, CDR2 YNNKEL, per germline (reference sequence). Trimming cost V 4 bases and J 6 bases; bases outside gene matches: 6. CDR3 length equals 15 residues.

This clone was recorded only once. The chain combines TRBV6-5 with TRBJ1-6, with 8 bases identical to TRBD1. From germline, CDR1 is MNHEY and CDR2 SVGAGI. V shed 6 bases and J 8 bases; nucleotides not matched to a gene: 9. The CDR3 consists of 15 residues. The CDR3 nucleotides are TGTGCCAGCAGCGCCGGAGACAGGGGTTATTCACCCCTCCACTTT. This encodes CASSAGDRGYSPLHF.

This rearrangement joins TRBV28 to TRBJ1-6; perhaps TRBD1 as D (6 bases). The CDR3 sequence is 15 residues long. Germline values: CDR1 MDHEN, CDR2 SYDVKM. With 6 bases removed from V and 13 bases from J, the gap between germline ends came to 22 bases. The DNA for the CDR3 is TGTGCCAGCAGGGAGGCAGGAAGCCCAGGGGACCCCCTCCACTTT. It specifies CASREAGSPGDPLHF. The full variable domain, completed using reference TRBV28 and TRBJ1-6, is DVKVTQSSRYLVKRTGEKVFLECVQDMDHENMFWYRQDPGLGLRLIYFSYDVKMKEKGDIPEGYSVSREKKERFSLILESASTNQTSMYLCASREAGSPGDPLHFGNGTRLTVT.

The chain employs TRBV27 and TRBJ1-4, with TRBD1 identical over 7 bases. The CDR3 is 16 residues long. CDR1 MNHEY and CDR2 SMNVEV come from the germline V gene (reference sequence). V dropped 6 bases and J dropped 5; count of bases not matched to a gene: 12. The CDR3 region has the DNA TGTGCCAGCAGGCCGGGGACAGCCCGGACAAATGAAAAACTGTTTTTT. Encoded protein: CASRPGTARTNEKLFF.

The CDR3 loop reads CASSVGGDSYNEQFF. The CDR3 nucleotides read TGTGCCAGCAGCGTGGGAGGGGACTCCTACAATGAGCAGTTCTTC. The chain combines TRBV9 with TRBJ2-1, with TRBD2 matching 7 bases. The CDR3 consists of 15 residues. Germline V CDR1 and CDR2: SGDLS, YYNGEE. The V and J ends lost 2 bases and 0 bases, in that order; junction bases with no gene match: 2.

The chain links TRBV2 to TRBJ1-2; maybe TRBD1 (6 bases). This CDR3 contains 11 residues. The V end was cut by 8 bases, the J end by 6 bases, with 10 bases between. In germline, CDR1 is SNHLY, CDR2 FYNNEI. In DNA form, the CDR3 reads TGTGCCAGCCAGGGGATGGATGGCTACACCTTC. Protein: CASQGMDGYTF.

This sequence joins TRBV19 and TRBJ2-4; 10 nucleotides match TRBD1. The CDR3 spans 14 residues. V shed 5 bases and J 7 bases; nucleotides not matched to a gene: 5. Per the germline V gene, CDR1 is LNHDA and CDR2 is SQIVND (reference sequence). CDR3 DNA sequence: TGTGCCAGTAGTTACGGACAGGGGGTCAACATTCAGTACTTC. Its protein is CASSYGQGVNIQYF.

The chain joins TRBV5-8 to TRBJ1-5, with 7 positions matching TRBD1. Germline assignment: CDR1 SGHTS and CDR2 YDEGEE. The CDR3 covers 16 residues. Unmatched junction bases numbered 3, after V lost 0 bases and J lost 0 bases. CDR3 region: CASSLGTGYSNQPQHF. The CDR3, as DNA: TGTGCCAGCAGCTTGGGGACAGGATATAGCAATCAGCCCCAGCATTTT.

V usage is TRBV5-6 and J usage is TRBJ2-7; no definite D call. CDR1 SGHDT and CDR2 YYEEEE come from the germline V gene. The CDR3 length is 13 residues. Trimming cost V 0 bases and J 7 bases, with 11 bases left between them. CDR3 protein: CASSLEPTREQYF. CDR3 coding DNA: TGTGCCAGCAGCTTGGAACCAACACGAGAGCAGTACTTC.

The chain uses TRBV12-3 or TRBV12-4 and TRBJ2-5; D gene uncertain. Trimming pared 4 bases from V and 4 bases from J, leaving 7 bases between. The CDR3 extends over 12 amino acids. The CDR3 region is CASSSPRETQYF. CDR3 nucleotides: TGTGCCAGCAGTTCCCCCCGAGAGACCCAGTACTTC.

Regarding this clone: Other DNA sequences in the sample encode the same CDR3. The rearrangement uses TRBV5-1 and TRBJ2-1, with 10 nucleotides matching TRBD1. There are 15 residues in the CDR3. Trimming removed 4 bases from V and 4 bases from J; junction bases left unmatched: 5. CDR1 SGHRS and CDR2 YFSETQ come from the germline V gene. CDR3 protein: CASSLTGGPYNEQFF. The CDR3 DNA reads as TGCGCCAGCAGCCTGACAGGGGGCCCTTACAATGAGCAGTTCTTC.

The rearrangement uses TRBV6-2 or TRBV6-3 and TRBJ2-5, with 10 bases identical to TRBD1. CDR1 and CDR2 from the germline V gene are MNHEY and SVGEGT. This CDR3 is built from 17 residues. With 5 bases clipped from V and 5 bases from J, the junction kept 14 bases outside the gene matches. The CDR3 DNA reads TGTGCCAGCAGTCCCCGGGACAGGGGCCAAAAGGGGGAGACCCAGTACTTC. Residues: CASSPRDRGQKGETQYF.

The rearrangement links TRBV13 to TRBJ2-7, with TRBD1 as a possible D gene (5 bases). Looked up from germline, CDR1 is PRHDT and CDR2 is FYEKMQ (reference sequence). V was pared by 7 bases and J by 0 bases, with 10 bases between. This CDR3 is 13 amino acids long. This CDR3 is CASKSGYSYEQYF. CDR3 bases: TGTGCCAGCAAATCAGGGTACTCCTACGAGCAGTACTTC.

The count of this clone is one. The chain uses TRBV5-1 and TRBJ2-7, with unresolved D. The CDR3 runs 15 residues. CDR1 and CDR2 (germline): SGHRS, YFSETQ. V shed 4 bases and J shed 0 bases, with 14 bases lying between them. This chain's CDR3 is CASSPDPGSSYEQYF. In DNA form, the CDR3 reads TGCGCCAGCAGCCCGGATCCGGGTAGCTCCTACGAGCAGTACTTC.

The chain combines TRBV5-1 with TRBJ2-2; tentatively, D is TRBD1 (6 bases). Germline V lookup: CDR1 SGHRS, CDR2 YFSETQ. This CDR3 contains 16 residues. V lost 4 bases and J lost 2, with 15 bases in between. CDR3 nucleotide sequence: TGCGCCAGCAGCCCAGGACAGCACTCAAACACCGGGGAGCTGTTTTTT. Translated: CASSPGQHSNTGELFF.

This clone was observed many times. This chain joins TRBV12-5 and TRBJ1-5; no clear D. This CDR3 has 12 amino acids. Germline assignment: CDR1 LGHNT and CDR2 FRNRAP. V was trimmed by 5 bases and J by 9 bases, leaving 11 bases between them. This CDR3 is CASGPLTLPQHF. CDR3 bases: TGTGCTAGTGGTCCACTGACACTGCCCCAGCATTTT.

The CDR3 DNA reads TGTGCCTGGACCCCAGGGTTCGGGAACACCATATATTTT. It is translated as CAWTPGFGNTIYF. The chain has TRBV30 and TRBJ1-3; D may be TRBD1 (5 bases). Trimming took 4 bases from V and 7 from J, leaving 14 bases between them. This CDR3 contains 13 residues. Looked up from germline, CDR1 is GTSNPN and CDR2 is SVGIG (reference sequence).

The chain uses TRBV7-9 and TRBJ1-6; a weak D match, TRBD1 (5 bases). Germline CDR1 and CDR2: SEHNR and FQNEAQ (reference sequence). V dropped 2 bases and J dropped 6 bases, with 11 bases sitting between them. The CDR3 totals 15 residues. The CDR3 DNA sequence: TGTGCCAGCAGCTTATCAGGAGGGACTAATTCACCCCTCCACTTT. This encodes CASSLSGGTNSPLHF.

This rearrangement joins TRBV2 to TRBJ2-3, with 8 nucleotides matching TRBD2. Germline assignment: CDR1 SNHLY and CDR2 FYNNEI. V trimming: 5 bases; J trimming: 6 bases; junction bases outside the gene matches: 4. The CDR3 is 13 amino acids. The CDR3 DNA follows: TGTGCCAGCAGTACGGGAGGGACTGATACGCAGTATTTT. This encodes CASSTGGTDTQYF. Together with reference TRBV2 and TRBJ2-3, the CDR3 gives the full variable domain: EPEVTQTPSHQVTQMGQEVILRCVPISNHLYFYWYRQILGQKVEFLVSFYNNEISEKSEIFDDQFSVERPDGSNFTLKIRSTKLEDSAMYFCASSTGGTDTQYFGPGTRLTVL.

This rearrangement joins TRBV18 to TRBJ2-5; tentative D call: TRBD2 (6 bases). Trimming stripped 2 bases from V and 5 bases from J, with 9 bases between. The V gene's germline CDR1 is KGHSH and CDR2 LQKENI. This CDR3 region has 13 residues. CDR3 sequence: CASSPYSGETQYF. CDR3 sequence (DNA): TGTGCCAGCTCACCATACAGCGGGGAGACCCAGTACTTC. Supplemented by reference TRBV18 and TRBJ2-5, the full variable domain reads NAGVMQNPRHLVRRRGQEARLRCSPMKGHSHVYWYRQLPEEGLKFMVYLQKENIIDESGMPKERFSAEFPKEGPSILRIQQVVRGDSAAYFCASSPYSGETQYFGPGTRLLVL.